These 26 T cell receptor beta chains share one sample of origin, sequenced in a study of blood T cell repertoires in COVID-19. This table comes from immunoSEQ multiplex PCR, and its TCRdb copy is limited to in-frame clones, with some not included. Of some 76,000 clones in the sample, 80% to 90% were seen once. Sequenced input: peripheral blood. The receptors derive from a man in his fifties or sixties with acute or convalescent COVID-19.

The chain joins TRBV11-2 to TRBJ1-2; 7 bases align to TRBD1. The V gene end was trimmed by 3 bases and the J gene end by 0 bases; junction bases not matched to a gene: 1. Germline CDR1 SGHAT, CDR2 FQNNGV. The CDR3 contains 14 residues. The CDR3: CASSLDRPNYGYTF. In nucleotides, the CDR3 is TGTGCCAGCAGCTTGGACAGGCCTAACTATGGCTACACCTTC. Full variable domain (outside the CDR3, taken from reference TRBV11-2 and TRBJ1-2): EAGVAQSPRYKIIEKRQSVAFWCNPISGHATLYWYQQILGQGPKLLIQFQNNGVVDDSQLPKDRFSAERLKGVDSTLKIQPAKLEDSAVYLCASSLDRPNYGYTFGSGTRLTVV.

The V and J genes are TRBV9 and TRBJ2-1; TRBD1 matches 9 bases. The CDR3 runs 17 residues. CDR1 and CDR2 from the germline V gene are SGDLS and YYNGEE. V was pared by 4 bases and J by 5 bases, with 13 bases of the junction left unmatched. CDR3 in DNA: TGTGCCAGCAGCACAGGACAGGGGAATCCGCTACACAATGAGCAGTTCTTC. It yields the protein CASSTGQGNPLHNEQFF.

The V and J genes are TRBV11-3 and TRBJ2-5; TRBD1 agrees at 10 bases. The CDR3 covers 13 residues. Germline V lookup: CDR1 SGHNT, CDR2 YENEEA. J lost 7 bases, V lost 4 bases, and 3 bases had no gene match. DNA for the CDR3: TGTGCCAGCAGCTCAGGACAGGGGGGGACCCAGTACTTC. It encodes CASSSGQGGTQYF.

The sample holds one count of this clone. This chain uses TRBV21-1 with TRBJ2-2; the DNA was not used to check the table's D call, TRBD1. TRBV21-1 is assigned pseudogene status. The CDR3 has 16 amino acids. The CDR3 loop is CASSKGTGENTGELFF. Here the CDR3 DNA reads TGTGCCAGCAGCAAAGGCACAGGGGAGAACACCGGGGAGCTGTTTTTT.

The chain employs TRBV30 and TRBJ2-3, with D possibly TRBD2 on 6 matching bases. V shed 8 bases and J shed 3 bases, with 21 bases lying between them. The germline V gene has CDR1 GTSNPN and CDR2 SVGIG (reference sequence). The CDR3 length is 15 residues. CDR3 DNA sequence: TGTGCCGGAGGGATTGGGCCACAACAAACAGATACGCAGTATTTT. It yields the protein CAGGIGPQQTDTQYF. Together with reference TRBV30 and TRBJ2-3, the CDR3 gives the full variable domain: SQTIHQWPATLVQPVGSPLSLECTVEGTSNPNLYWYRQAAGRGLQLLFYSVGIGQISSEVPQNLSASRPQDRQFILSSKKLLLSDSGFYLCAGGIGPQQTDTQYFGPGTRLTVL.

The chain carries TRBV7-3 and TRBJ1-1, with D maybe TRBD1 (5 bases). The CDR3 consists of 13 residues. Trimming stripped 5 bases from V and 1 base from J, with 8 bases between. The germline gives CDR1 SGHTA, CDR2 FQGTGA. The DNA of the CDR3 is TGTGCCAGCAGCATGGGGGGGAACACTGAAGCTTTCTTT. This translates into CASSMGGNTEAFF.

The chain links TRBV5-6 to TRBJ1-3, with unresolved D. CDR1 is SGHDT, CDR2 YYEEEE, per germline. V lost 4 bases, J lost 4 bases, and 12 bases lay in between. This CDR3 is built from 14 residues. CDR3 protein: CASSRGLVGNTIYF. Written as DNA, the CDR3 is TGTGCCAGCAGCCGAGGACTGGTAGGAAACACCATATATTTT.

In DNA form, the CDR3 reads TGTGCCAGCAGCTTTGCGGGACAGGGCTCCCATGAGCAGTTCTTC. The encoded protein is CASSFAGQGSHEQFF. This chain links TRBV11-1 with TRBJ2-1; TRBD1 matches at 9 bases. Germline CDR1 SGHAT, CDR2 FQDESV (reference sequence). Losses at the gene ends were 3 bases for V and 8 bases for J; bases not matched to a gene: 8. The CDR3 loop spans 15 amino acids.

CDR3 region: CASSLAGQGTGDTQYF. The DNA for the CDR3 is TGTGCCAGCAGCTTGGCGGGACAGGGGACGGGAGATACGCAGTATTTT. The chain is built from TRBV5-6 and TRBJ2-3; 10 bases match TRBD1. Germline lookup yields CDR1 SGHDT and CDR2 YYEEEE. The ends lost 0 bases at V and 5 bases at J; junction bases unmatched: 6. The CDR3 is made up of 16 amino acids.

This chain joins TRBV2 and TRBJ1-6, with 7 bases matching TRBD1. The CDR3 totals 16 residues. Germline CDR1 reads SNHLY; CDR2 reads FYNNEI. Trimming cost V 7 bases and J 6 bases; bases outside gene matches: 12. CDR3 nucleotides: TGTGCCAGCACCCAGGGGGTGGCGAGCCTTAATTCACCCCTCCACTTT. Translation: CASTQGVASLNSPLHF. The full variable domain, completed using reference TRBV2 and TRBJ1-6, is EPEVTQTPSHQVTQMGQEVILRCVPISNHLYFYWYRQILGQKVEFLVSFYNNEISEKSEIFDDQFSVERPDGSNFTLKIRSTKLEDSAMYFCASTQGVASLNSPLHFGNGTRLTVT.

This clone occurred once. The chain has TRBV30 and TRBJ2-7; D is perhaps TRBD2 (5 bases). CDR3 length: 12 residues. Trimming removed 2 bases at V and 2 bases at J, with 7 bases between. Per germline, CDR1 GTSNPN and CDR2 SVGIG (reference sequence). The CDR3 sequence: CAWSQRAYEQYF. The CDR3 DNA sequence: TGTGCCTGGAGTCAGAGGGCCTACGAGCAGTACTTC.

The rearrangement links TRBV5-1 to TRBJ2-6; D gene ambiguous. Germline values: CDR1 SGHRS, CDR2 YFSETQ. V lost 0 bases and J lost 0, with 13 bases in between. The CDR3 loop spans 18 amino acids. CDR3 in DNA: TGCGCCAGCAGCTTGGTCTCAGGCAGGATCTCTGGGGCCAACGTCCTGACTTTC. Protein: CASSLVSGRISGANVLTF.

This chain connects TRBV5-6 to TRBJ2-4; 7 bases are shared with TRBD1. Per the germline V gene, CDR1 is SGHDT and CDR2 is YYEEEE. V lost 4 bases, J lost 7 bases, and 17 bases stayed unmatched. The CDR3 runs to 17 residues. CDR3 region: CASSQTLMDRLENIQYF. The CDR3 nucleotides read TGTGCCAGCAGCCAAACCCTAATGGACAGGTTGGAGAACATTCAGTACTTC.

The chain carries TRBV5-6 and TRBJ2-5, with 9 bases matching TRBD2. In germline, CDR1 is SGHDT, CDR2 YYEEEE. V shed 4 bases and J 9 bases; nucleotides not matched to a gene: 13. CDR3 length: 15 residues. This CDR3 reads CASSPRAGGRVAQYF. The CDR3 coding sequence is TGTGCCAGCAGCCCTAGAGCGGGGGGCCGGGTGGCCCAGTACTTC.

The chain uses TRBV27 and TRBJ1-3, with 8 bases fitting TRBD1. This CDR3 is built from 17 residues. With 3 bases clipped from V and 3 bases from J, the junction kept 10 bases outside the gene matches. CDR1 is MNHEY and CDR2 is SMNVEV in the germline V gene (reference sequence). The CDR3 DNA is TGTGCCAGCAGTTTCCCGACAGGGGAAAGTAGTGGAAACACCATATATTTT. This gives the protein CASSFPTGESSGNTIYF.

The V call is TRBV10-2, the J call TRBJ1-2, with D possibly matching TRBD1 (6 bases). Germline CDR1 WSHSY, CDR2 SAAADI. The CDR3 is 14 residues long. Trimming removed 3 bases from V and 4 bases from J, with 12 bases in between. CDR3 amino acids: CASSDSDSTYGYTF. In DNA, the CDR3 is TGCGCCAGCAGTGACTCGGACAGCACCTATGGCTACACCTTC.

The chain is built from TRBV5-6 and TRBJ2-1, with D possibly TRBD1 on 5 matching bases. Trimming stripped 2 bases from V and 11 bases from J, with 8 bases between. Germline V gene data show CDR1 as SGHDT and CDR2 as YYEEEE. CDR3 size: 11 residues. For the CDR3, the DNA is TGTGCCAGCAGCTTTGGGGCCCAGCAGTTCTTC. This codes for CASSFGAQQFF.

This chain links TRBV5-6 with TRBJ2-5; D might be TRBD1 (6 bases). This CDR3 is 16 amino acids long. V lost 0 bases to trimming and J lost 5 bases, with 17 bases between them. The germline gives CDR1 SGHDT, CDR2 YYEEEE. CDR3 nucleotide sequence: TGTGCCAGCAGCTTGGCCCTTAGCTGGGGGCAGGAGACCCAGTACTTC. Protein: CASSLALSWGQETQYF.

CDR3 residues: CASSRGGGDGYTF. The CDR3 nucleotides are TGTGCCAGCAGTCGCGGAGGGGGGGATGGCTACACCTTC. This rearrangement joins TRBV6-5 to TRBJ1-2, with D perhaps TRBD1 (6 bases). This CDR3 region has 13 residues. The ends were cut back, 5 bases at V and 6 bases at J, with 13 bases in the middle. Germline V CDR1 and CDR2: MNHEY, SVGAGI.

The CDR3 loop reads CASSDGQGAKISGNTIYF. DNA of the CDR3: TGCGCCAGCAGTGATGGCCAGGGGGCGAAGATTTCTGGAAACACCATATATTTT. This chain uses TRBV10-1 with TRBJ1-3; 8 bases are a match to TRBD1. This CDR3 region has 18 residues. J gave up 1 base and V 3 bases, and 11 bases lay outside the gene matches. The germline V gene has CDR1 WNHNN and CDR2 SYGVQD (reference sequence).

The rearrangement links TRBV5-1 to TRBJ2-5, with TRBD2 identical over 8 bases. The CDR3 runs 14 residues. V was pared by 3 bases and J by 5 bases, with 6 bases of the junction left unmatched. CDR1 and CDR2 (germline): SGHRS, YFSETQ. This CDR3 is CASSSSLAAETQYF. CDR3 nucleotides: TGCGCCAGCAGCTCCTCACTAGCGGCGGAGACCCAGTACTTC. Full variable domain (outside the CDR3, taken from reference TRBV5-1 and TRBJ2-5): KAGVTQTPRYLIKTRGQQVTLSCSPISGHRSVSWYQQTPGQGLQFLFEYFSETQRNKGNFPGRFSGRQFSNSRSEMNVSTLELGDSALYLCASSSSLAAETQYFGPGTRLLVL.

The chain joins TRBV25-1 to TRBJ1-2; D not certain. The ends were cut back, 6 bases at V and 5 bases at J, with 7 bases in the middle. CDR1 is MGHDK, CDR2 SYGVNS, per germline. The CDR3 covers 11 residues. CDR3 DNA: TGTGCCAGCAGCCTCGGGTATGGCTACACCTTC. This codes for CASSLGYGYTF.

This chain links TRBV18 with TRBJ1-6; D call uncertain. This CDR3 has 16 residues. V shed 6 bases and J shed 2 bases, with 14 bases lying between them. Per the germline V gene, CDR1 is KGHSH and CDR2 is LQKENI. Here the CDR3 reads CASSDKSGAYNSPLHF. In DNA, the CDR3 is TGTGCCAGCTCCGACAAGTCCGGCGCCTATAATTCACCCCTCCACTTT.

The chain joins TRBV14 to TRBJ2-7, with a tentative D call TRBD1 (6 bases). The germline CDR1 and CDR2 sequences are SGHDN and FVKESK. V dropped 4 bases and J dropped 7 bases, with 17 bases sitting between them. This CDR3 contains 14 residues. The CDR3 DNA follows: TGTGCCAGCAGCCGCGGACAGTACCCTAGGGAGCAGTACTTC. Translated, it gives CASSRGQYPREQYF.

The J gene is TRBJ2-7, the V gene TRBV9; D is possibly TRBD1 (5 bases). The germline gives CDR1 SGDLS, CDR2 YYNGEE. The CDR3 sequence is 14 residues long. Trimming took off 0 bases at V and 6 bases at J, with 13 bases between the two ends. CDR3: CASSVALQGSEQYF. The CDR3 bases are TGTGCCAGCAGCGTAGCTCTGCAGGGAAGCGAGCAGTACTTC.

This sequence joins TRBV27 and TRBJ1-2; tentatively, D is TRBD1 (6 bases). The V gene's germline CDR1 is MNHEY and CDR2 SMNVEV (reference sequence). The CDR3 spans 15 residues. V was cut by 6 bases and J by 8 bases, with 22 bases left in between. This CDR3 reads CASRVRVGGPSGYTF. In DNA, the CDR3 is TGTGCCAGCAGGGTAAGGGTCGGGGGGCCATCCGGCTACACCTTC.